This TCR beta chain was captured by sequencing in a study of immune heterogeneity within non-small cell lung tumors (dated by TCRdb to 2017 to 2018). For the wider study: By histology, a few squamous cell carcinomas, 9 to 11 non-squamous carcinomas and 1 tumor not otherwise specified were included. To examine intratumoral immune heterogeneity, the study used whole-exome sequencing, RNA-seq and TCR beta repertoire sequencing on multiple spatially distinct regions of each NSCLC tumor. TCR repertoires were analyzed from 55 to 65 tumor loci of approximately 15 patients, whereas transcriptome data were available for only roughly 40 loci from approximately eleven patients. Neoantigen binding to each patient's HLA alleles was predicted with netMHCpan-3.0 for mutant peptides of 8 to 11 amino acids.

Paper-wide results and their limitations: Within a patient, the same dominant CDR3B clonotypes appeared at multiple loci, but different tumor locations also contained unique high-frequency clones. Individual patients mostly had different high-frequency TCR beta clonotypes. Local T-cell repertoire clonality showed a statistically significant but moderate positive correlation with local tumor mutational burden (R roughly 0.35).

This clonotype was seen a handful of times. What antigen it recognizes has not been identified. No much larger clonotype is one base removed from it; base qualities were not supplied. Genomic DNA extracted from bulk tumor tissue served as TCR template, with roughly 660 ng gDNA amplified per sample. During surgery, multiple biopsies were taken from each primary tumor and placed as far apart as possible within the tumor mass. Patients in the study cohort, which was described as untreated, were newly diagnosed NSCLC cases going through curative surgery. The donors were 15 patients with newly diagnosed non-small cell lung cancer who were having surgery with curative intent. A couple of independent pathologists reviewed the resected tumor masses. Only high-quality DNA and RNA samples were carried forward to sequencing. The CDR3 holds 15 amino acids from the cysteine to the phenylalanine. Only the CDR3 portion is preserved as DNA: 45 bases, with reading frame beginning at the first base. Looking up the germline V gene yields CDR1 SGHTA and CDR2 FQGNSA. Trimming takes 1 base from V and 7 bases from J, and the germline ends sit 14 bases apart.

The TCR beta CDR3 region was amplified with a multiplex PCR system, in which a first round of around 11 cycles was run using 32 V-gene forward and 13 J-gene reverse primers. The first PCR round was done with a QIAGEN Multiplex PCR Kit, and the primer sequences were filed in Chinese patent CN105087789A. In a second PCR round, Illumina universal primers were added with the Phusion High-Fidelity PCR Kit. Paired-end sequencing of TCR libraries was carried out on the Illumina HiSeq X Ten platform at a read length of 151 bp. The paper's data handling went like this. Reads without multiplex PCR primers were removed using Cutadapt, read pairs were merged using PEAR, and CDR3 regions were called using MiXCR with default settings. Shannon entropy measured repertoire diversity, while clonality was calculated as one minus the Shannon entropy divided by the ln of the count of productive unique sequences. Clonotypes present at frequencies of at least 0.5% were defined as dominant or high-frequency T-cell clones. The public reads were quality trimmed at Q25 with fastp and then assembled into clones with MiXCR by TCRdb, keeping productive beta chains. Merged by CDR3 protein, the rows form single entries marked with the most common genes and DNA. The V and J calls here are based on TCRdb, not the publication. In this sample the table shows roughly 15,000 distinct CDR3 sequences, about a third of which occur a single time. Jointly, the top ten make up 12% to 15% of the sample.

The receptor chain draws on TRBV7-2 and TRBJ1-5, with TRBD1 perhaps the D gene, on 6 matching bases. Sequencing was performed on lung tumor tissue. The origin of this receptor is a woman aged 50 to 65 with non-small cell lung cancer. The CDR3 amino acid sequence is: CASSLGGGGLQPQHF. DNA sequence: TGTGCCAGCAGCTTAGGCGGGGGGGGGCTGCAGCCCCAGCATTTT.